The text below deals with one T cell receptor (beta chain). Its antigen is unknown. Base qualities are not at hand, and no much larger clone is one base apart. The cysteine opens and the phenylalanine closes a CDR3 of 15 amino acids. Kept here is only the CDR3 DNA, which spans 45 bases and is read in frame from base 1. In the germline V gene (reference sequence), CDR1 corresponds to LGHDT and CDR2 to YNNKEL. At the junction V is shortened by 5 bases and J by 6 bases; bases outside the gene matches: 9. The immunoSEQ Assay, a bias-controlled multiplex PCR, was used to amplify TCRbeta CDR3 regions from genomic DNA. Per the original workflow: The number of nucleated cells in each sample was estimated from the amplification of reference gene primers within the assay. To quantify the absolute abundance of each unique TCRbeta CDR3 rearrangement, sequence reads were collapsed and filtered. Productive Simpson clonality was computed per sample as the square root of Simpson's diversity index over productive rearrangements. TCRdb provides this immuneACCESS table in a form limited to in-frame rearrangements. Some clones are lacking; in checked studies, under half of them reflect an unresolved V gene, and why the rest are absent is not known. The DNA gave D and trimming, while V, J and clone size come from that table. For this sample there are 360,000 or so clones; more than 85% appear just once. Together, the top ten hold around 3% of the sample.

The data are from a study of blood T cell repertoires in COVID-19 (dated by TCRdb to 2020 to 2021). Concerning the study at large: Samples from collaborators originated in the United States, Italy and Spain and spanned both the acute and convalescent phases of COVID-19. The material from the prospective study consisted of cDNA or gDNA derived from T cells, B-cell-depleted T cells, or PBMCs. Subjects who had been exposed to COVID-19, were actively infected with it, or had recovered from it provided the deeply sampled blood TCRbeta repertoires that made up the dataset. The repertoires were released in a freely available public database intended as a resource for research on the immune response to SARS-CoV-2. The samples were drawn from the first 160 participants of the ongoing ImmuneRACE study and from under 1,500 subjects provided by 6 global collaborators. Sample metadata almost always included a de-identified subject ID, COVID-19 status, age in years and sex. Where HLA class I and class II types were available, the types were taken from metadata supplied by the sample provider, not from assay-based typing. What the study reported, not specific to this receptor: The quantity of clinical and demographic metadata differed by source and by participant and was supplied without curation.

Participants in the prospective study were aged roughly 18 to 100 years, lived in under 30 United States geographic areas, and enrolled through a virtual design. In the prospective study, cohorts were assigned on the basis of participant-reported clinical history obtained from a screening survey and a study questionnaire. ImmuneRACE Cohort 3 recovered participants were defined by two consecutive negative NP/OP PCR tests, healthcare professional clearance, or symptom resolution. Each participant in the prospective study had whole blood, serum and a nasopharyngeal or oropharyngeal swab collected by mobile phlebotomists. Additional blood draws and questionnaires over an approximately two-month period could optionally be provided by prospective study participants. Blood samples from the prospective study were shipped frozen or at room temperature prior to DNA extraction.

The specimen was PBMCs or T cells enriched from blood (not recorded which). This sequence uses TRBV3-1 (or the pseudogene TRBV3-2) and TRBJ2-7; 11 bases in the junction line up with TRBD2. The source of this sequence is a woman aged 25 to 39 who had recovered from COVID-19. The DNA sequence reads TGTGCCAGCAGCGACCGGAGACTAGCGGGGTTCGAGCAGTACTTC. Its product reads: CASSDRRLAGFEQYF.